These 5 T cell receptor beta chains share one sample of origin, sequenced in a study of beta chain features in type 1 diabetes. Study conclusions and caveats: Researchers report that Type 1 diabetes patients had moderately but significantly shorter TCRB CDR3s across all four CD4+ subsets.

For these receptors, no antigen is known. The investigators reverse transcribed all of the isolated RNA, so they sequenced expressed TCRB transcripts. Some clones are missing from TCRdb's copy, which holds only in-frame ones; the method was immunoSEQ multiplex PCR. The sample holds 100,000 to 150,000 clones, roughly 17% seen once. The sample was central memory CD4+ T cells from blood. These receptors were taken from a man aged 18 to 30 with type 1 diabetes.

This chain joins TRBV4-1 and TRBJ2-1; 8 bases are shared with TRBD2. The CDR3 sequence is 15 residues long. Trimming removed 3 bases from V and 6 bases from J; junction bases left unmatched: 7. Germline CDR1 reads MGHRA; CDR2 reads YSYEKL. The CDR3 nucleotides are TGCGCCAGCAGCCAGCCGAGCGGGGGAATCAATGAGCAGTTCTTC. This translates into CASSQPSGGINEQFF.

There are a few counts of this clone. The rearrangement joins TRBV7-9 to TRBJ1-4; D remains ambiguous. V was pared by 5 bases and J by 5 bases, with 12 bases between. The CDR3 runs 14 residues. Germline V lookup: CDR1 SEHNR, CDR2 FQNEAQ (reference sequence). The CDR3 region has the DNA TGTGCCAGCAGCCAGAGGCAGGCGAATGAAAAACTGTTTTTT. Its protein is CASSQRQANEKLFF.

The chain has TRBV25-1 and TRBJ1-1; D remains unclear. The CDR3 loop spans 15 amino acids. V was pared by 7 bases and J by 4 bases, with 19 bases between. Germline values: CDR1 MGHDK, CDR2 SYGVNS. CDR3 sequence: CASIDWRGSGTEAFF. CDR3 sequence (DNA): TGTGCCAGCATTGATTGGAGAGGTAGCGGCACTGAAGCTTTCTTT.

In this sample, this clone turned up a few times. The CDR3 does not close with the conserved phenylalanine or tryptophan, likely indicating a read error. It is unclear where the CDR3 begins or ends on the DNA, so no DNA is shown, and the CDR3 is as TCRdb lists it. V is TRBV7-6 and J is TRBJ2-3; the tabulated D call, TRBD2, remains unverified against the DNA. 11 amino acids form the CDR3, both terminal residues included. Germline V gene sequence: CDR1 SGHVS, CDR2 FNYEAQ. Here the CDR3 reads CASSPTGGAGV.

The V and J genes are TRBV7-2 and TRBJ1-2; D is unclear. This CDR3 is built from 13 residues. The germline CDR1 and CDR2 sequences are SGHTA and FQGNSA. The ends were cut back, 2 bases at V and 3 bases at J, with 7 bases in the middle. CDR3 amino acids: CASSLYLDYGYTF. DNA for the CDR3: TGTGCCAGCAGCTTATATCTGGACTATGGCTACACCTTC. Looking up the rest from reference TRBV7-2 and TRBJ1-2 gives the full variable domain: GAGVSQSPSNKVTEKGKDVELRCDPISGHTALYWYRQSLGQGLEFLIYFQGNSAPDKSGLPSDRFSAERTGGSVSTLTIQRTQQEDSAVYLCASSLYLDYGYTFGSGTRLTVV.